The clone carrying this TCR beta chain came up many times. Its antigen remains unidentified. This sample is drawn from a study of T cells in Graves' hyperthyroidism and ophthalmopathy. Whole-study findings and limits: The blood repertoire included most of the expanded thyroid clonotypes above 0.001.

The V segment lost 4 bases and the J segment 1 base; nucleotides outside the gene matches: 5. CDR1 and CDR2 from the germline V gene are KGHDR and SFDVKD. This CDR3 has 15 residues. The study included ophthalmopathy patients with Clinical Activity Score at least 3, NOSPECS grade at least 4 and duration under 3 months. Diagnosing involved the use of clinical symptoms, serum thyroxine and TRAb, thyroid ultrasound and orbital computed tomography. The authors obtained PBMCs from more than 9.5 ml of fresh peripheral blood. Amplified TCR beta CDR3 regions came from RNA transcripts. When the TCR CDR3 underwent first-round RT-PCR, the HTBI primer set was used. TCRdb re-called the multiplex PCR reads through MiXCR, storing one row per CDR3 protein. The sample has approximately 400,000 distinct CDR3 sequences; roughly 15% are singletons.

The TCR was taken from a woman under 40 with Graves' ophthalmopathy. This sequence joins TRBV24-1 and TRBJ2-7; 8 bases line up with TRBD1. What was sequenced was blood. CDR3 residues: CATSDPGTGSYEQYF. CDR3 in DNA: TGTGCCACCAGTGACCCCGGGACAGGATCCTACGAGCAGTACTTC.